This TCR beta chain was documented in a study of T cells expressing NK-cell markers. Study as a whole: The TCR beta repertoires were obtained from sorted CD3+CD56+NKG2C+, CD3+CD56+NKG2C- and CD3+CD56-NKG2C+ T cells. Just one sequenced donor of eight was HCMV-seronegative, while seven were seropositive. Study-level findings and limits: CD8+ T cells in six or seven donors included dominant NKG2C+ clonotypes at about 1.0-7.0%.

TCRdb derives one entry per CDR3 protein from the 5' RACE reads, leaving out DNA. In total, the table holds some 280,000 distinct CDR3 sequences. The CDR3 consists of 12 residues. A note on this clonotype: Its specificity is not known.

This rearrangement joins TRBV12-3 or TRBV12-4 to TRBJ1-6. The TCR sequence derives from a man between 18 and 35 years old in good health. The sequenced sample was blood T cells: a sorted CD56 or NKG2C T cell subset, CD4+ or CD8+ T cells, or bulk PBMC T cells (not recorded which). The CDR3 sequence is CASRSGYSPLHF.